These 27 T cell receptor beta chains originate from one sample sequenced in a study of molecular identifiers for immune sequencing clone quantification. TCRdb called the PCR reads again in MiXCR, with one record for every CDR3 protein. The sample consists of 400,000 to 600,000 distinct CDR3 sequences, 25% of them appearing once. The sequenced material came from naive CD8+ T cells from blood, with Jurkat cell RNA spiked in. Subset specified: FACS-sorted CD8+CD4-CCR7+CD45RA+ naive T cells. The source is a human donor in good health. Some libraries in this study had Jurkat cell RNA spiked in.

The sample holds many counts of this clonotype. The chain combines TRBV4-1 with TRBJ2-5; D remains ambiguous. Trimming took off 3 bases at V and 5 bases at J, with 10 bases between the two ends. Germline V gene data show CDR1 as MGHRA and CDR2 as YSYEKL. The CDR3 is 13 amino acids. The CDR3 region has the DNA TGCGCCAGCAGCCAGACCCGAGCGGAGACCCAGTACTTC. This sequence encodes CASSQTRAETQYF.

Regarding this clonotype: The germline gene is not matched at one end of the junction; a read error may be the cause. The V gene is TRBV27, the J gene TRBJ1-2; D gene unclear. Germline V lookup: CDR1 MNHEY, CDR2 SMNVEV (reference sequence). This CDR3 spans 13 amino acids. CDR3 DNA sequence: TGTGCCAGCAGTCCACAGACGAACTATGGCTACGCCTTC. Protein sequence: CASSPQTNYGYAF.

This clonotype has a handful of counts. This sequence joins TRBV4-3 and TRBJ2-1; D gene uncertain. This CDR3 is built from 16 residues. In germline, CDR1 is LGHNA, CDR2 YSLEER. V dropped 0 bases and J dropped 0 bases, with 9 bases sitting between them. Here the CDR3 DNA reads TGCGCCAGCAGCCAAGACTGGCTCAGCTCCTACAATGAGCAGTTCTTC. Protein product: CASSQDWLSSYNEQFF.

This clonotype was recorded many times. The CDR3: CSASGLAGAYEQYF. The CDR3 DNA reads TGCAGTGCTAGCGGCCTAGCGGGGGCCTACGAGCAGTACTTC. The rearrangement joins TRBV20-1 to TRBJ2-7, with TRBD2 matching 10 bases. V trimming: 3 bases; J trimming: 2 bases; junction bases outside the gene matches: 4. The length of the CDR3 is 14 residues. From germline, CDR1 is DFQATT and CDR2 SNEGSKA (reference sequence).

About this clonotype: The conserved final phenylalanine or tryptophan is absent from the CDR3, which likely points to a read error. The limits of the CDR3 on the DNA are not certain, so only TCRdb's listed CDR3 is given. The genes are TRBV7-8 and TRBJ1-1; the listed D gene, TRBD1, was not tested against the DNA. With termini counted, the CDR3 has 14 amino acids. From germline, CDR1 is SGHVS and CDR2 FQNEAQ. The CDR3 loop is CASSLTGADTEALS.

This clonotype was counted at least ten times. The CDR3 reads CASSQAFQNTEAFF. The CDR3 nucleotides are TGCGCCAGCAGCCAAGCCTTCCAGAACACTGAAGCTTTCTTT. The V gene is TRBV4-1, the J gene TRBJ1-1, with D uncertain. The CDR3 consists of 14 residues. The V gene lost 1 base and the J gene lost 1 base, with 7 bases spanning the gap. Germline-derived CDR1 and CDR2 are MGHRA and YSYEKL.

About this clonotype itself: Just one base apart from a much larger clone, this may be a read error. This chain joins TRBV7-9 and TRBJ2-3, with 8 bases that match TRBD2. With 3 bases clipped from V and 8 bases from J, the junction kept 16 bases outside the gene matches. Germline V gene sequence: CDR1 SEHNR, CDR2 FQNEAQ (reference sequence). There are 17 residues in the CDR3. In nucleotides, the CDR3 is TGTGCCAGCAGCTTCAGCTCGGGACTAGACCCTTGGGGTACGCAGTATTTT. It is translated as CASSFSSGLDPWGTQYF.

The CDR3 sequence is CASHGTSGGAEAEGTQYF. CDR3 coding DNA: TGTGCCAGCCATGGGACTAGCGGGGGGGCCGAGGCGGAAGGGACCCAGTACTTC. The chain carries TRBV12-3 or TRBV12-4 and TRBJ2-5; 16 positions agree with TRBD2. J was trimmed by 7 bases and V by 8 bases; bases with no gene match: 16. The CDR3 length is 18 residues.

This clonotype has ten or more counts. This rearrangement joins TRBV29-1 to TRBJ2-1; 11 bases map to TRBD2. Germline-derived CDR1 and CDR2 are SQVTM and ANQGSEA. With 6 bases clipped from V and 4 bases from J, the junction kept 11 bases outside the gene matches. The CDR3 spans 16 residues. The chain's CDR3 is CSVLVAGGQRYNEQFF. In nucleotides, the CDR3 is TGCAGCGTGCTAGTAGCGGGAGGGCAGAGATACAATGAGCAGTTCTTC.

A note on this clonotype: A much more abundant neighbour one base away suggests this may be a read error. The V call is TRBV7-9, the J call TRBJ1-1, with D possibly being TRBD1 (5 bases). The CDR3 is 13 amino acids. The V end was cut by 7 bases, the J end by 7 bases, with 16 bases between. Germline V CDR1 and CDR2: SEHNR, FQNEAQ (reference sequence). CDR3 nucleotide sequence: TGTGCCAGCACCCCGGATGGGGGTTTTGAAGCTTTCTTT. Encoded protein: CASTPDGGFEAFF.

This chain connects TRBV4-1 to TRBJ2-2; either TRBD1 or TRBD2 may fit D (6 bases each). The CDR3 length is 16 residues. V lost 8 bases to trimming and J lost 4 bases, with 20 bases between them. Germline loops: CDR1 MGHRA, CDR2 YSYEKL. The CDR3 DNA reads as TGCGCCAGCCGTCGAGGGCCGGGGGCGGGCACCGGGGAGCTGTTTTTT. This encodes CASRRGPGAGTGELFF.

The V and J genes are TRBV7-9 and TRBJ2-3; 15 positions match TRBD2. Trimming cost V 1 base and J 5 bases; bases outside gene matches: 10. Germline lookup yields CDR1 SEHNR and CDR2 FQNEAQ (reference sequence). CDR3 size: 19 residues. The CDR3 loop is CASSLETWTSGGAGDTQYF. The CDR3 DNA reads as TGTGCCAGCAGCTTAGAAACATGGACTAGCGGGGGGGCAGGAGATACGCAGTATTTT. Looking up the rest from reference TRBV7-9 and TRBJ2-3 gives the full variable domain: DTGVSQNPRHKITKRGQNVTFRCDPISEHNRLYWYRQTLGQGPEFLTYFQNEAQLEKSRLLSDRFSAERPKGSFSTLEIQRTEQGDSAMYLCASSLETWTSGGAGDTQYFGPGTRLTVL.

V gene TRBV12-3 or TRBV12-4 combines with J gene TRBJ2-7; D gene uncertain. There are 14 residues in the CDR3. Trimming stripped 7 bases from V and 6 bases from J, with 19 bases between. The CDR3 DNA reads TGTGCCAGCATGATATTGGGAAACTTGGGCGAGCAGTACTTC. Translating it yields CASMILGNLGEQYF.

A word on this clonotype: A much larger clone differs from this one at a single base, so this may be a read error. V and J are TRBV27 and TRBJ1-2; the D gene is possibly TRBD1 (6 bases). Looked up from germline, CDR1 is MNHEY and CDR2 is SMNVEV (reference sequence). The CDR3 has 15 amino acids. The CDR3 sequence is CASSFVGASNNGYTF. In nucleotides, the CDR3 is TGTGCCAGCAGTTTTGTGGGGGCGTCTAACAATGGCTACACCTTC.

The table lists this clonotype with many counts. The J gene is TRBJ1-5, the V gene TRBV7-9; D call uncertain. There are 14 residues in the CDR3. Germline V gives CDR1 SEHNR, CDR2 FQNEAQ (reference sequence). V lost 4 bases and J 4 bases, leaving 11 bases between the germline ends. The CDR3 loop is CASSSSRENQPQHF. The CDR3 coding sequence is TGTGCCAGCAGCTCTAGTAGGGAGAATCAGCCCCAGCATTTT.

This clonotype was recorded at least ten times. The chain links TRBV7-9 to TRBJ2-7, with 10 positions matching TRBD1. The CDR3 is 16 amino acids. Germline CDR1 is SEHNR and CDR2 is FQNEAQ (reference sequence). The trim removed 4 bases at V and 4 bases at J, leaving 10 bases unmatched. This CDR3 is CASSSQPGQGTYEQYF. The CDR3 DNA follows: TGTGCCAGCAGCTCACAACCGGGACAGGGGACGTACGAGCAGTACTTC.

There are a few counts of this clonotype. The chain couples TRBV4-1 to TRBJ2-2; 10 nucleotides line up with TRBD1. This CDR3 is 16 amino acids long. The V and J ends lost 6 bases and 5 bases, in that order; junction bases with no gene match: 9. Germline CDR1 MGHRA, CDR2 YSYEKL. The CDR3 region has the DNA TGCGCCAGCAGGTCGGCGGGGACAGGGGAAACCGGGGAGCTGTTTTTT. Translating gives CASRSAGTGETGELFF.

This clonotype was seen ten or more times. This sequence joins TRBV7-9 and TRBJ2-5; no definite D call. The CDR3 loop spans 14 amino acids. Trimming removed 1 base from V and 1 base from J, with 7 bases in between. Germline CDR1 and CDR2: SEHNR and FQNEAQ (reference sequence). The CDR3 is CASSLVSPQETQYF. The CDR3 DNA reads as TGTGCCAGCAGCTTAGTCAGTCCCCAAGAGACCCAGTACTTC. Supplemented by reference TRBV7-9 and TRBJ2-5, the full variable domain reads DTGVSQNPRHKITKRGQNVTFRCDPISEHNRLYWYRQTLGQGPEFLTYFQNEAQLEKSRLLSDRFSAERPKGSFSTLEIQRTEQGDSAMYLCASSLVSPQETQYFGPGTRLLVL.

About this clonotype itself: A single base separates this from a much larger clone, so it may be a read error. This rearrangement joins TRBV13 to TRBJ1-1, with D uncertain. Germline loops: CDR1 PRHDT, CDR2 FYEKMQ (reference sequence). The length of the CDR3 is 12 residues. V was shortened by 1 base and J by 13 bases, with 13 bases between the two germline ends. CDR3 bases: TGTGCCAGCAGCTTAGCCTCAACTGGAGTTTTCTTT. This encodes CASSLASTGVFF.

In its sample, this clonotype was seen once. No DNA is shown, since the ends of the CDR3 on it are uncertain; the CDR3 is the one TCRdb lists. The CDR3 loop is CASSRDSNVVGYGSTF. The chain is built from TRBV18 and TRBJ1-2; the DNA was not compared with TRBD1, the D call given in the table. Ends included, the CDR3 has 16 residues. Germline CDR1 KGHSH, CDR2 LQKENI.

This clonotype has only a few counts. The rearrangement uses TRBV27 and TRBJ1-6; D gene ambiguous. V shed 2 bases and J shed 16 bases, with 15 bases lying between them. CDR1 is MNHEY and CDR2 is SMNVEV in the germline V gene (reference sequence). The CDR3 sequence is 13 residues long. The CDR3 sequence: CASSLGPGATLHF. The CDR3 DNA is TGTGCCAGCAGTTTAGGGCCAGGTGCGACGCTCCACTTT.

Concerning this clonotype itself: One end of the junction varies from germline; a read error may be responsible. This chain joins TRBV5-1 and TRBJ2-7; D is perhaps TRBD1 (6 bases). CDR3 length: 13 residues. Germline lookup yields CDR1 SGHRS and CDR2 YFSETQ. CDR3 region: CAGSSTGSYEQYF. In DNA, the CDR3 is TGCGCCGGCAGCTCTACAGGGTCCTACGAGCAGTACTTC.

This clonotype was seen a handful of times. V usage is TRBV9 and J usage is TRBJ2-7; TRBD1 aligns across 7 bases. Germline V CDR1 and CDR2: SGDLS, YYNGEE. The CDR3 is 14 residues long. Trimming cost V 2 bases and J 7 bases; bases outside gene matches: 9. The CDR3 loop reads CASSVTGDSWEQYF. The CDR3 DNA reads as TGTGCCAGCAGCGTTACAGGGGATTCGTGGGAGCAGTACTTC.

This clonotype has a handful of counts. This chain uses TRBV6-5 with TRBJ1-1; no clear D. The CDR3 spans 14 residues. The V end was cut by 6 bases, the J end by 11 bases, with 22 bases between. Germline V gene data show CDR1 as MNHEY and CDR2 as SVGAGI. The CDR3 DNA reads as TGTGCCAGCAGCGAACCTGGAGATACAGCAGATGCTTTCTTT. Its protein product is CASSEPGDTADAFF.

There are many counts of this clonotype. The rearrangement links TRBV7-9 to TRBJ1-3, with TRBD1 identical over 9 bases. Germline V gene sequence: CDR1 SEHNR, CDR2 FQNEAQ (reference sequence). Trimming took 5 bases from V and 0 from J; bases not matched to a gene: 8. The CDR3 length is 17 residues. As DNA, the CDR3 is TGTGCCAGCAGCGATCGGACAGGGGAGAACTCTGGAAACACCATATATTTT. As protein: CASSDRTGENSGNTIYF.

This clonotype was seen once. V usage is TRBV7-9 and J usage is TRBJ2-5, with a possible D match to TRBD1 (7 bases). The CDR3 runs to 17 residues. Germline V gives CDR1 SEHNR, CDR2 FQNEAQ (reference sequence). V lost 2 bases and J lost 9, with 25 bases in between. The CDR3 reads CASSLLSGDRERGPQYF. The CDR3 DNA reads TGTGCCAGCAGCTTACTTTCGGGGGACAGAGAAAGAGGGCCCCAGTACTTC.

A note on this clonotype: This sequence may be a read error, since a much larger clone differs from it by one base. The CDR3 spells CASSWTDTSTEAFF. The CDR3 DNA is TGTGCCAGCAGTTGGACAGATACAAGCACTGAAGCTTTCTTT. The V gene is TRBV6-2 or TRBV6-3, the J gene TRBJ1-1; D possibly corresponds to TRBD1 (6 bases). The CDR3 loop spans 14 amino acids. Germline loops: CDR1 MNHEY, CDR2 SVGEGT. Trimming left V 4 bases short and J 4 bases short, with 13 bases between.